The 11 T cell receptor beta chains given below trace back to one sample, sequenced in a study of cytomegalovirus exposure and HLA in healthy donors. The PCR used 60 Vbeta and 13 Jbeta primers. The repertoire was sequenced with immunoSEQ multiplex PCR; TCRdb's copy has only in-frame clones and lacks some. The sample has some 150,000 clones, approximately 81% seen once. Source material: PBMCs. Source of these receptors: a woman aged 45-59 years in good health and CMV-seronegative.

CDR3 bases: TGCGCCAGCAGCCAAGATCCCGGGACAGGGGGCGGTCCCCTCCACTTT. Encoded protein: CASSQDPGTGGGPLHF. The genes are TRBV4-3 and TRBJ1-6; the match to TRBD1 covers 12 bases. Trimming cost V 0 bases and J 13 bases; bases outside gene matches: 7. This CDR3 has 16 residues. Looked up from germline, CDR1 is LGHNA and CDR2 is YSLEER.

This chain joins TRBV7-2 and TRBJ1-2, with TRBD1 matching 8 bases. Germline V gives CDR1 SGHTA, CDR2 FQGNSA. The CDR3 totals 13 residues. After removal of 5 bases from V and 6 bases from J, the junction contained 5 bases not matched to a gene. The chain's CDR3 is CASSPRQGNGYTF. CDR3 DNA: TGTGCCAGCAGCCCCCGACAGGGGAATGGCTACACCTTC.

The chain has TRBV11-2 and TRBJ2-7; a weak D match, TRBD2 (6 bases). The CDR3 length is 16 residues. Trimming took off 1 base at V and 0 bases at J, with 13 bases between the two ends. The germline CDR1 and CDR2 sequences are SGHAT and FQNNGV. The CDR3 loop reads CASSLVGDLSSYEQYF. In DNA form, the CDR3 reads TGTGCCAGCAGCTTAGTTGGGGACTTGAGCTCCTACGAGCAGTACTTC.

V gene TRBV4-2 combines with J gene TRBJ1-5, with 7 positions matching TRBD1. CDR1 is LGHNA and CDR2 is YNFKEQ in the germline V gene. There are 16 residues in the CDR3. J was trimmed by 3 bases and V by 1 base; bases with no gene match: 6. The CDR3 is CASSQVSGTDNQPQHF. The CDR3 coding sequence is TGTGCCAGCAGCCAAGTGTCCGGGACAGACAATCAGCCCCAGCATTTT.

The CDR3 sequence: CASSPTTGVNTEAFF. Here the CDR3 DNA reads TGTGCCAGCAGCCCGACGACAGGGGTGAACACTGAAGCTTTCTTT. The gene calls are TRBV7-6 and TRBJ1-1; 8 bases agree with TRBD1. The trim removed 5 bases at V and 0 bases at J, leaving 5 bases unmatched. This CDR3 has 15 residues. Germline-derived CDR1 and CDR2 are SGHVS and FNYEAQ.

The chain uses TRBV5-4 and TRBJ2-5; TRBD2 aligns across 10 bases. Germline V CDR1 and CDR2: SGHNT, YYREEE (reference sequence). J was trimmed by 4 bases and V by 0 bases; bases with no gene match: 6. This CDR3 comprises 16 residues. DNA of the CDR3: TGTGCCAGCAGCTTGGTCCTAGCGGGAGTGGGAGAGACCCAGTACTTC. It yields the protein CASSLVLAGVGETQYF. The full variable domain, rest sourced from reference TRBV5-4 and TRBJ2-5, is ETGVTQSPTHLIKTRGQQVTLRCSSQSGHNTVSWYQQALGQGPQFIFQYYREEENGRGNFPPRFSGLQFPNYSSELNVNALELDDSALYLCASSLVLAGVGETQYFGPGTRLLVL.

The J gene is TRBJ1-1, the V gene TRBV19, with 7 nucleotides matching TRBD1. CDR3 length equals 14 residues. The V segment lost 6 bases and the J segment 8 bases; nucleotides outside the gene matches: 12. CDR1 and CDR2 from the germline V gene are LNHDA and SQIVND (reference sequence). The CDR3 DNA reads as TGTGCCAGTAGCGACCCCGGGACAGTGGACGAAGCTTTCTTT. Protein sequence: CASSDPGTVDEAFF.

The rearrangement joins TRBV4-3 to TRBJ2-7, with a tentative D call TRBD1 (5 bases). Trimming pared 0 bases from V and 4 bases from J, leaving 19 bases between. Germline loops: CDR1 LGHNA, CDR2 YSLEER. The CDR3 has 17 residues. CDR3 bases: TGCGCCAGCAGCCAAGAAAGTCAGGGAACAACGACGTACGAGCAGTACTTC. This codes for CASSQESQGTTTYEQYF.

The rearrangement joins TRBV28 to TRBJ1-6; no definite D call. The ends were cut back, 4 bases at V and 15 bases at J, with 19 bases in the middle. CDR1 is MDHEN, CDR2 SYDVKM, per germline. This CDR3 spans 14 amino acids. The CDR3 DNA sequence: TGTGCCAGCAGTTCCCCTCCTGCGGTTTTGAACCTCCACTTT. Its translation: CASSSPPAVLNLHF.

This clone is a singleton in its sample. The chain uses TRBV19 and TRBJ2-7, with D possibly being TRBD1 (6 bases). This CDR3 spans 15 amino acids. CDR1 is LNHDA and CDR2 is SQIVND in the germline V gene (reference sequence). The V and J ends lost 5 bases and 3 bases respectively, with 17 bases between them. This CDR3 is CASSLGASGRYEQYF. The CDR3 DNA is TGTGCCAGTAGTTTGGGGGCGTCGGGACGCTACGAGCAGTACTTC.

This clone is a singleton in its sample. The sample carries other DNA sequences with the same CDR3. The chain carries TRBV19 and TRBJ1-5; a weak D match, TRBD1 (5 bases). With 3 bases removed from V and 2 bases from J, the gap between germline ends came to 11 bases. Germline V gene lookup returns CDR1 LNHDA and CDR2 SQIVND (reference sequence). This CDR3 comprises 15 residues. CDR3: CASSIPGIGNQPQHF. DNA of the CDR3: TGTGCCAGTAGTATCCCAGGGATAGGCAATCAGCCCCAGCATTTT.